This T cell receptor beta chain is from a study of OX40 agonist ivuxolimab in advanced cancers. Germline V gives CDR1 SGDLS, CDR2 YYNGEE. V lost 0 bases, J lost 9 bases, and 10 bases lay in between. The length of the CDR3 is 13 residues. Profiling relied on immunoSEQ multiplex PCR, and the TCRdb table lists in-frame clones only, not all of them. The sample has about 76,000 clones, approximately 87% seen once. V and J are TRBV9 and TRBJ2-1; D tentatively reads TRBD1 or TRBD2 (6 bases each). Here the sequenced sample was CD4+ or CD8+ T cells sorted from blood, taken in a trial of the OX40 agonist ivuxolimab. The clonotype was recovered from an adult with an advanced solid tumor such as melanoma, head and neck, liver or kidney cancer. DNA for the CDR3: TGTGCCAGCAGCGTAGAGGGGGGTGGTGAGCAGTTCTTC. Translation gives CASSVEGGGEQFF.